A selection of T cell receptor beta chains follows, all from one sample in a study of tumor-infiltrating lymphocytes in localized non-small cell lung cancer. TCRdb's copy holds only in-frame clones and misses some; the assay was immunoSEQ multiplex PCR. The repertoire holds around 10,000 clones, 60% seen once, with approximately 10% in the top ten. Specimen: uninvolved lung tissue not adjacent to the tumor. These receptors were obtained from a human donor with non-small cell lung cancer. CDR3s include the opening cysteine and the closing phenylalanine or tryptophan. D genes are given only for firm matches. Rows give clone size only sometimes, using once, few, many, or a class for an expanded clone.

V	size	D	J	DNA	CDR3
TRBV7-2	few	-	TRBJ1-4	TGTGCCAGCAGCCTGGAGGCTAATGAAAAACTGTTTTTT	CASSLEANEKLFF
TRBV19	few	-	TRBJ1-2	TGTGCCAGTAGGGACCTTAAAACGTCTAACTATGGCTACACCTTC	CASRDLKTSNYGYTF
TRBV20-1	-	-	TRBJ1-2	TGCAGTGCTGGGGCCCTCTATGGCTACACCTTC	CSAGALYGYTF
TRBV13	-	-	TRBJ1-1	TGTGCCAGCAGCTTACAGGGCAACACTGAAGCTTTCTTT	CASSLQGNTEAFF
TRBV29-1	-	-	TRBJ1-4	TGCAGCGTTGGCGGGTTGGATGAAAAACTGTTTTTT	CSVGGLDEKLFF
TRBV6-5	-	-	TRBJ1-2	TGTGCCAGCCAGAGGACAGCTCGAGCTAACTATGGCTACACCTTC	CASQRTARANYGYTF
TRBV10-2	medium-sized	TRBD1	TRBJ2-5	TGCGCCAGCACCGGGGGCAGGGGGCATGAGACCCAGTACTTC	CASTGGRGHETQYF
TRBV7-2	-	TRBD2	TRBJ2-2	TGTGCCAGCAGCTTACAAGCGGGGGTCACCGGGGAGCTGTTTTTT	CASSLQAGVTGELFF
TRBV5-1	-	TRBD1	TRBJ2-7	TGCGCCAGCAGCCTTGGACAGGGGTTCGACGAGCAGTACTTC	CASSLGQGFDEQYF
TRBV4-3	-	TRBD1	TRBJ1-1	TGCGCCAGCAGCCACGGGGACAGGGAAACTGAAGCTTTCTTT	CASSHGDRETEAFF
TRBV7-2	-	-	TRBJ2-3	TGTGCCAGCAGCTTAGAGCGGAATACGCAGTATTTT	CASSLERNTQYF